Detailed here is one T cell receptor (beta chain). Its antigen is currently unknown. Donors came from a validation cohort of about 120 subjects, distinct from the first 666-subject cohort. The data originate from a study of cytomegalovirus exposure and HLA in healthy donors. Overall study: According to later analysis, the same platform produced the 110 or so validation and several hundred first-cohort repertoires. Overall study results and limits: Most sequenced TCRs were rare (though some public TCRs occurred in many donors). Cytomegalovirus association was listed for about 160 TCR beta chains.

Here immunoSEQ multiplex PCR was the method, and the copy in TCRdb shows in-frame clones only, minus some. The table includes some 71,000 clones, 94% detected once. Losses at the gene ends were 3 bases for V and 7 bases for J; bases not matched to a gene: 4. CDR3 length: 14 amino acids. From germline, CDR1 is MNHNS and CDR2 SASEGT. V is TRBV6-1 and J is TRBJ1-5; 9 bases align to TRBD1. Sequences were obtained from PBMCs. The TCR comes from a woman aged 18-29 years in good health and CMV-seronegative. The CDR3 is CASSDGQGRQPQHF. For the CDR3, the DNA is TGTGCCAGCAGTGACGGACAGGGGAGGCAGCCCCAGCATTTT.